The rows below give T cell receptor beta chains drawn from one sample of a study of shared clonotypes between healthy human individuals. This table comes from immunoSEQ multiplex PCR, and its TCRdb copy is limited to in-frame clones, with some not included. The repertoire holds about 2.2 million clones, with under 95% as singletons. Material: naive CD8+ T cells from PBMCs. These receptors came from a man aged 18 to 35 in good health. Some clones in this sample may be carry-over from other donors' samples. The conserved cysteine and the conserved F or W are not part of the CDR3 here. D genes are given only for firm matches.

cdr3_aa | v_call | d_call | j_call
ASSQVGGTHEQY | TRBV4-2 | - | TRBJ2-7
ASSSQGSWDGYT | TRBV6-5 | - | TRBJ1-2
ASSLGDTQY | TRBV6-6 | - | TRBJ2-3
ASLTNMAAGNRRGANVLT | TRBV18 | - | TRBJ2-6
ASSVRRDSYGYT | TRBV19 | TRBD1 | TRBJ1-2
ASSFSGATDTQY | TRBV28 | - | TRBJ2-3
ASSQAEGSTEAF | TRBV4-3 | - | TRBJ1-1
ASSIWDSNNEQF | TRBV19 | TRBD1 | TRBJ2-1
ASSPRGRSYEQY | TRBV23-1 | - | TRBJ2-7
ASSLVSMNTEAF | TRBV5-6 | - | TRBJ1-1
ASSLIVEAEQY | TRBV7-8 | - | TRBJ2-7
ASSLPREAAKNIQY | TRBV28 | - | TRBJ2-4
ASSPGGAGGRVTQY | TRBV11-2 | TRBD2 | TRBJ2-5
ASSSTGGRTSGYEQY | TRBV7-9 | TRBD2 | TRBJ2-7
ASSPGDPYEQY | TRBV19 | - | TRBJ2-7
ASSFGGRAAGELF | TRBV28 | TRBD2 | TRBJ2-2
ASSVASGSNDEQF | TRBV9 | TRBD2 | TRBJ2-1
ASSAGGTYEQY | TRBV27 | TRBD2 | TRBJ2-7
SVPTGNTDTQY | TRBV29-1 | TRBD1 | TRBJ2-3
ASSPPQAGALRNEQF | TRBV27 | TRBD2 | TRBJ2-1
ASSFRAGGSYEQY | TRBV28 | TRBD2 | TRBJ2-7
ASSQLDRGQETQY | TRBV4-1 | TRBD1 | TRBJ2-5
ASSFLTANTEAF | TRBV7-9 | - | TRBJ1-1
ASSQGWMNTEAF | TRBV4-1 | - | TRBJ1-1
ASSSLWGEQY | TRBV6-6 | - | TRBJ2-7
AWSDRGWREQF | TRBV30 | TRBD1 | TRBJ2-1
ASSFGPDDRAYEQY | TRBV7-6 | - | TRBJ2-7
ASGRGGNTGELF | TRBV2 | - | TRBJ2-2
AWSEGWDNEQF | TRBV30 | - | TRBJ2-1
ASSRTHGQGEYGYT | TRBV4-1 | TRBD1 | TRBJ1-2
ASRSLSADEKLF | TRBV5-1 | - | TRBJ1-4
ASSLGGIGGANVLT | TRBV5-6 | - | TRBJ2-6